What follows describes a single T cell receptor beta chain. V lost 2 bases to trimming and J lost 0 bases, with 7 bases between them. Germline V lookup: CDR1 KGHSH, CDR2 LQKENI. The CDR3 has 14 residues. This table comes from immunoSEQ multiplex PCR, and its TCRdb copy is limited to in-frame clones, with some not included. The sample gives about 7,000 clones, approximately 80% of which show up once; more than 35% is in the top ten. The record originates from a study of OX40 agonist ivuxolimab in advanced cancers. Across the whole study: The study treated patients with ivuxolimab, an agonistic anti-OX40 (CD134) antibody.

This receptor was obtained from an adult with an advanced solid tumor such as melanoma, head and neck, liver or kidney cancer. The chain employs TRBV18 and TRBJ2-5; D is uncertain. The material was CD4+ or CD8+ T cells sorted from blood, obtained in a trial of the OX40 agonist ivuxolimab. In DNA form, the CDR3 reads TGTGCCAGCTCACCAGATCCGTACCAAGAGACCCAGTACTTC. Its translation is CASSPDPYQETQYF.